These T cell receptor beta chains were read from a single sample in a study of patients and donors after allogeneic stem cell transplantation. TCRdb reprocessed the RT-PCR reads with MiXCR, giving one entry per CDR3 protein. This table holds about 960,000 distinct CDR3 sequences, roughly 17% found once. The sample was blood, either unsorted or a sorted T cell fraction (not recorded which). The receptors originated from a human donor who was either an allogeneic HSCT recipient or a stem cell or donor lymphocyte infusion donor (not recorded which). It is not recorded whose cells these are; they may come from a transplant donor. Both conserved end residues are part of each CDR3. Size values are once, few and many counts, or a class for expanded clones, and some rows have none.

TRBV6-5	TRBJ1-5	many	CASSSRSGGNQPQHF
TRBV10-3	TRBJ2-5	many	CAISENTGTIQETQYF
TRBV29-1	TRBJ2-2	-	CSAAPVTNTGELFF
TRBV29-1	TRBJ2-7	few	CSVELGAYEQYF
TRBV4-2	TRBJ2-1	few	CASSQDMAGTGGSHEQFF
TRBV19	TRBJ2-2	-	CASSLLAGATTGELFF
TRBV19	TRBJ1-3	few	CASSITGNTIYF
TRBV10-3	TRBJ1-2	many	CAISDLDSYSYGYTF
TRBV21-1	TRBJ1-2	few	CASSKALLQRQGAKSNYGYTF
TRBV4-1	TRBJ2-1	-	CASSRPTPIVYNEQFF
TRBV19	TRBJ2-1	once	CASSTLAGNPNNEQFF
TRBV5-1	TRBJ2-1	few	CASREGLANEQFF
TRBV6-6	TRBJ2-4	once	CASSYDSAVKYF
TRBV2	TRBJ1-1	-	CASFRDSIEAFF
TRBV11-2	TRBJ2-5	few	CASSPTLFSRQETQYF
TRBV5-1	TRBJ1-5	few	CASSLLSGQQPQHF
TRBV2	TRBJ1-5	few	CASSVDRVNQPQHF
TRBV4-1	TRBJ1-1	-	CASSQVLGTKAFF
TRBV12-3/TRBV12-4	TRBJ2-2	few	CASSWTSGRAGELFF
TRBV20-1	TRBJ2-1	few	CSATREGLSYNEQFF
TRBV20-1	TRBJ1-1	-	CSASDQVGAFF
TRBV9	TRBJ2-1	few	CASSAPLVSNEQFF
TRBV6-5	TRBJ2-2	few	CASSYGTAGELFF
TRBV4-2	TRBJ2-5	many	CASSQDSAGKTIQETQYF
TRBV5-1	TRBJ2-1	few	CASSLVEPPRNEQFF
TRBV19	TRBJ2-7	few	CASSLTSNYEQYF
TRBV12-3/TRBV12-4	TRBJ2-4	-	CASALDFLAKNIQYF
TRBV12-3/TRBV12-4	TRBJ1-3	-	CASSLTPPGQGGNTIYF
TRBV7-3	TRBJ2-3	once	CASSPNHADTQYF
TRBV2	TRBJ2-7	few	CASTRDFSYEQYF
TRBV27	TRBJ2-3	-	CASSLIRPDTQYF
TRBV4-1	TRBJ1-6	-	CASSLQGGRPPLHF
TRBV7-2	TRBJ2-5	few	CASSSLKALETQYF
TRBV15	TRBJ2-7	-	CATSRDRSSYEQYF
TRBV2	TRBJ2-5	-	CASTEGTSGTQETQYF
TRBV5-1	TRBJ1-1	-	CASSLRTGTKAEAFF
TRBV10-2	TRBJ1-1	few	CASRLILNTEAFF
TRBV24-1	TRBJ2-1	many	CATSERLAVTNNEQFF
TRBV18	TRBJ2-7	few	CASSPPTSMEQYF
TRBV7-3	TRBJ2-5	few	CARPGESVSPLEETQYF
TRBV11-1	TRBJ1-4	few	CASSRGDRALEKLFF
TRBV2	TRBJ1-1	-	CASIAGGSTEAFF
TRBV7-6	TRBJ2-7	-	CASSLVGDRAYEQYF
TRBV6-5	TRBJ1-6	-	CASSYGTDYNSPLHF
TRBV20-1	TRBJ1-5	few	CSARGRDRFNQPQHF